This entry describes one TCR beta chain. Its antigen remains unidentified. These data come from a study of blood T cell dynamics during melanoma immunotherapy. As for the study in general: Metastatic melanoma patients received first-line pembrolizumab or nivolumab plus ipilimumab. Study-wide results and caveats: Clones driving repertoire changes may be melanoma-specific or general immune activation. At W3, later disease-control patients showed bifurcated PBMC repertoire changes, unlike progressors.

Described time point: pre-treatment baseline. Sampling occurred pretreatment (T0) and at week 3 (W3), after cycle one of checkpoint blockade. Produced via immunoSEQ multiplex PCR; TCRdb's table is partial and in-frame only. Among approximately 9,600 clones listed, around 90% were seen once. The germline V and J ends were trimmed by 2 bases and 10 bases, with 12 bases remaining between them. Germline lookup yields CDR1 SGHTA and CDR2 FQGTGA. The CDR3 is 14 residues long. The sample consisted of blood, taken from a patient treated with checkpoint blockade. This clonotype was sampled from a human donor with melanoma. The chain employs TRBV7-3 and TRBJ1-6; TRBD1 is a possible D gene (5 bases). The DNA for the CDR3 is TGTGCCAGCAGCTTATACGGCGGGGGATCACCCCTCCACTTT. Amino acid sequence: CASSLYGGGSPLHF.